Below are 8 T cell receptor beta chains sequenced from a single sample in a study of T cells in Graves' hyperthyroidism and ophthalmopathy. From RNA transcripts, TCR beta CDR3 regions were amplified. Researchers ran a first-round RT-PCR on the TCR CDR3 using the HTBI primer set. TCRdb recomputed calls from the multiplex PCR reads with MiXCR, one row per CDR3 protein. The sample consists of roughly 630,000 distinct CDR3 sequences, more than 15% of them appearing once. Sample: blood. The source is a young woman with Graves' hyperthyroidism.

This clonotype appeared many times. The chain has TRBV20-1 and TRBJ1-1; D unresolved. V was pared by 4 bases and J by 2 bases, with 8 bases between. The germline gives CDR1 DFQATT, CDR2 SNEGSKA (reference sequence). The CDR3 runs to 12 residues. The CDR3 sequence is CSATYGNTEAFF. The CDR3 nucleotides read TGCAGTGCTACCTATGGTAACACTGAAGCTTTCTTT.

This rearrangement joins TRBV6-2 or TRBV6-3 to TRBJ2-1, with D unclear. This CDR3 spans 15 amino acids. Per germline, CDR1 MNHEY and CDR2 SVGEGT. V lost 6 bases and J 2 bases, leaving 14 bases between the germline ends. The CDR3: CASSFKKKAYNEQFF. In DNA form, the CDR3 reads TGTGCCAGCAGCTTTAAAAAGAAGGCCTACAATGAGCAGTTCTTC.

The genes are TRBV27 and TRBJ2-4, with 7 positions matching TRBD1. After removal of 3 bases from V and 2 bases from J, the junction contained 13 bases not matched to a gene. The CDR3 length is 18 residues. Germline CDR1 and CDR2: MNHEY and SMNVEV (reference sequence). This chain's CDR3 is CASSFCARGRKSKNIQYF. CDR3 in DNA: TGTGCCAGCAGTTTTTGTGCGAGGGGGCGGAAGTCCAAAAACATTCAGTACTTC.

This clonotype was observed at least ten times. V and J are TRBV20-1 and TRBJ2-3; a weak D match, TRBD2 (6 bases). This CDR3 spans 14 amino acids. Germline CDR1 DFQATT, CDR2 SNEGSKA (reference sequence). The chain's CDR3 is CSGVLVGGTDTQYF. CDR3 DNA sequence: TGCAGCGGAGTCCTGGTGGGGGGAACAGATACGCAGTATTTT.

This clonotype was counted only a few times. This chain links TRBV15 with TRBJ2-5; 9 bases fit TRBD2. The CDR3 runs to 14 residues. With V trimmed by 4 bases and J by 5 bases, 5 bases remained unmatched. Germline loops: CDR1 LNHNV, CDR2 YYDKDF (reference sequence). CDR3 DNA sequence: TGTGCCACCAGCACGGGACTAGCTGTCGAGACCCAGTACTTC. As protein: CATSTGLAVETQYF.

Note on this clonotype: Just one base apart from a much larger clone, this may be a read error. The rearrangement links TRBV30 to TRBJ2-2; D is perhaps TRBD2 (5 bases). Germline V gene lookup returns CDR1 GTSNPN and CDR2 SVGIG (reference sequence). This CDR3 is built from 12 residues. The CDR3 loop is CAWKRLAGELSF. CDR3 DNA sequence: TGTGCCTGGAAGAGGTTGGCCGGGGAGCTGTCTTTT.

This clonotype was seen repeatedly, ten times or more. The chain combines TRBV28 with TRBJ2-3; D unclear. The CDR3 extends over 16 amino acids. CDR1 is MDHEN and CDR2 is SYDVKM in the germline V gene. The ends were cut back, 5 bases at V and 2 bases at J, with 17 bases in the middle. CDR3 sequence: CASSGWMIANTDTQYF. The CDR3 DNA is TGTGCCAGCAGTGGCTGGATGATAGCCAACACAGATACGCAGTATTTT.

This clonotype was seen repeatedly, ten times or more. This chain joins TRBV3-1 and TRBJ1-1, with D hard to call. CDR1 and CDR2 (germline): LGHDT, YNNKEL (reference sequence). V lost 6 bases, J lost 7 bases, and 15 bases lay in between. The CDR3 has 13 amino acids. This CDR3 reads CASSKNGADEAFF. CDR3 nucleotide sequence: TGTGCCAGCAGTAAAAATGGTGCGGATGAAGCTTTCTTT.